These 7 T cell receptor beta chains share one sample of origin, sequenced in a study of early T cells in non-severe SARS-CoV-2 infection. One entry per CDR3 protein results from TCRdb running MiXCR on the 5' RACE reads. The sample consists of 55,000 to 70,000 distinct CDR3 sequences, approximately 4.6% of them appearing once. The source was whole blood, collected at baseline. These receptors were taken from an adult who was a healthcare worker with PCR-confirmed SARS-CoV-2 infection or an uninfected control (not recorded which). The donor label of this sample is uncertain.

This clonotype was recorded at least ten times. The V call is TRBV7-9, the J call TRBJ1-2; 9 bases map to TRBD1. From germline, CDR1 is SEHNR and CDR2 FQNEAQ (reference sequence). Losses at the gene ends were 1 base for V and 8 bases for J; bases not matched to a gene: 5. The CDR3 totals 14 residues. The CDR3, as DNA: TGTGCCAGCAGCTTAGAAGGGACAGGGATCGGCTACACCTTC. Its translation: CASSLEGTGIGYTF.

This clonotype was detected many times. This chain uses TRBV10-2 with TRBJ1-1, with D maybe TRBD1 (5 bases). CDR1 and CDR2 (germline): WSHSY, SAAADI. V was pared by 2 bases and J by 6 bases, with 13 bases between. The CDR3 covers 14 residues. CDR3 DNA sequence: TGCGCCAGCAGTGAGGCGGGGGGAACCCCTGAAGCTTTCTTT. Translating gives CASSEAGGTPEAFF.

This clonotype appeared many times. CDR3 protein: CASGPETGLRSSYNSPLHF. In nucleotides, the CDR3 is TGTGCCAGCGGCCCCGAGACAGGGCTTCGTTCCTCCTATAATTCACCCCTCCACTTT. This sequence joins TRBV6-2 or TRBV6-3 and TRBJ1-6; 7 bases fit TRBD1. Trimming cost V 8 bases and J 0 bases; bases outside gene matches: 16. The germline CDR1 and CDR2 sequences are MNHEY and SVGEGT. The CDR3 is 19 amino acids.

The chain couples TRBV4-1 to TRBJ1-4, with 7 bases that match TRBD1. In germline, CDR1 is MGHRA, CDR2 YSYEKL. There are 18 residues in the CDR3. V gave up 4 bases and J gave up 2 bases; unmatched junction bases: 13. CDR3 sequence: CASSPGTVFFGTNEKLFF. The DNA for the CDR3 is TGCGCCAGCAGCCCCGGGACAGTTTTTTTCGGGACTAATGAAAAACTGTTTTTT.

CDR3 sequence reads: CASSLSARPSARSYEQYF. For the CDR3, the DNA is TGTGCCAGCAGTTTATCCGCTAGACCAAGCGCTCGCTCCTACGAGCAGTACTTC. The chain couples TRBV28 to TRBJ2-7; D is unresolved. CDR3 length: 18 amino acids. Trimming shortened V by 1 base and J by 0 bases, and 19 bases separated the two germline ends. The germline V gene has CDR1 MDHEN and CDR2 SYDVKM.

The sample holds many counts of this clonotype. J is TRBJ2-7 and V is TRBV6-6; D is perhaps TRBD1 or TRBD2 (6 bases each). CDR1 MNHNY and CDR2 SVGAGI come from the germline V gene (reference sequence). The CDR3 sequence is 16 residues long. Trimming shortened V by 6 bases and J by 5 bases, and 23 bases separated the two germline ends. CDR3 in amino acids: CASRPSWGAPDDEQYF. CDR3 nucleotides: TGTGCCAGCAGGCCTAGCTGGGGGGCCCCGGATGACGAGCAGTACTTC.

This chain links TRBV14 with TRBJ2-5; perhaps TRBD1 as D (6 bases). The germline V gene has CDR1 SGHDN and CDR2 FVKESK. CDR3 length equals 14 residues. The V and J ends lost 4 bases and 4 bases respectively, with 13 bases between them. CDR3 in amino acids: CASSPRGLGETQYF. The DNA for the CDR3 is TGTGCCAGCAGCCCCAGGGGCTTAGGAGAGACCCAGTACTTC.